This T cell receptor (beta chain) was documented in a study of CD8 T cells in ankylosing spondylitis. Trimming stripped 5 bases from V and 4 bases from J, with 11 bases between. CDR3 length: 13 amino acids. TCRdb analysed the 5' RACE reads with MiXCR anew, one entry per CDR3 protein. Of fewer than 400,000 distinct CDR3 sequences in the sample, about 15% were seen once. Study findings and constraints: A motif of under ten highly homologous TCR beta variants was seen as apparently characteristic of ankylosing spondylitis blood. Clones linked to disease were reported to show significant enrichment in matched ankylosing spondylitis synovial fluid.

With regard to this clonotype: What it binds is not known.

The chain combines TRBV12-3 or TRBV12-4 with TRBJ1-1, with D hard to call. The sequence came from a male donor with ankylosing spondylitis or in good health (not recorded which). The sequenced material came from blood, either unsorted or a sorted T cell fraction (not recorded which). Here the CDR3 reads CASSKNPFTEAFF. For the CDR3, the DNA is TGTGCCAGCAGTAAGAATCCCTTCACTGAAGCTTTCTTT.